The T cell receptor (beta chain) described here comes from a study of CD8 T cells in ankylosing spondylitis. Deletions cut 3 bases from V and 5 bases from J, with 8 bases between. Per the germline V gene, CDR1 is SGHTA and CDR2 is FQGNSA. The CDR3 spans 13 residues. The authors made TCR beta libraries by quantitative 5'-RACE with molecular barcodes. Each CDR3 protein gets one entry after TCRdb re-called the 5' RACE reads with MiXCR. The top ten clones hold about 2.5% of a sample with 200,000 to 250,000 distinct CDR3 sequences, approximately 10% of them seen once. This clonotype was recorded many times.

J is TRBJ1-5 and V is TRBV7-2; no firm D call. The sequence came from a male donor with ankylosing spondylitis or in good health (not recorded which). The sample consisted of blood, either unsorted or a sorted T cell fraction (not recorded which). The DNA of the CDR3 is TGTGCCAGCAGCTTGATTTCCGATCAGCCCCAGCATTTT. Its protein is CASSLISDQPQHF.